This record concerns one T cell receptor (beta chain) sequence. V was cut by 4 bases and J by 10 bases, with 15 bases left in between. The germline V gene has CDR1 SGHRS and CDR2 YFSETQ. CDR3 length: 13 residues. The record originates from a study of blood T cell repertoires in COVID-19. Clones were sequenced by immunoSEQ multiplex PCR, and TCRdb holds only the in-frame ones, with some missing. Of 140,000 to 150,000 clones in the sample, roughly 84% were seen once. The sample comprised peripheral blood. The V and J genes are TRBV5-1 and TRBJ1-3; TRBD1 is a possible D gene (5 bases). This TCR was sampled from a human donor in a cohort sampled during active COVID-19. In DNA form, the CDR3 reads TGCGCCAGCAGCGCCGGGTCCGGGGGGACCATATATTTT. Amino acids: CASSAGSGGTIYF.